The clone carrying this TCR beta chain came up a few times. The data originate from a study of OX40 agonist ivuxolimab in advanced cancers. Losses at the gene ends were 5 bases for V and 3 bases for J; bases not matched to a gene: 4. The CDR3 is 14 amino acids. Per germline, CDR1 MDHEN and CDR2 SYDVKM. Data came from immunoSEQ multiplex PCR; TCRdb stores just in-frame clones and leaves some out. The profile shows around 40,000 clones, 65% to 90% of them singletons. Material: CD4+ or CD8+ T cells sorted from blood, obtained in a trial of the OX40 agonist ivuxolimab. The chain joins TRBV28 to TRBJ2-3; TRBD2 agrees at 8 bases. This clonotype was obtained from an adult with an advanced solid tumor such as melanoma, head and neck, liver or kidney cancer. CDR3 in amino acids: CASSPGGVTDTQYF. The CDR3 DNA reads TGTGCCAGCAGTCCCGGGGGGGTGACAGATACGCAGTATTTT.